This TCR beta chain was captured by sequencing in a study of shared clonotypes between healthy human individuals. Among the unsorted PBMC samples, replicate PCRs used about 280 ng DNA, approximately 30,000 T cell genomes. Scientists sequenced DNA from unsorted PBMC on ten immunoSEQ deep assay plates. Authors' analysis steps: For the immunoSEQ data, sequences were junction-only without quality scores, so filtering differed. Here immunoSEQ multiplex PCR was the method, and the copy in TCRdb shows in-frame clones only, minus some. Clone size and the V and J calls come from that table; the DNA yielded D and trimming. The sample holds approximately 460,000 clones, 70% to 80% seen once. The CDR3 runs 18 residues. V was pared by 6 bases and J by 2 bases, with 24 bases between. Germline values: CDR1 SNHLY, CDR2 FYNNEI.

The TCR comes from a middle-aged woman in good health. Some clones in this sample may be carry-over from other donors' samples. This rearrangement joins TRBV2 to TRBJ2-3; D ambiguous. What was sequenced was PBMCs. This chain's CDR3 is CASSEYLRPSEPTDTQYF. The DNA of the CDR3 is TGTGCCAGCAGCGAATACCTTCGACCATCGGAACCCACAGATACGCAGTATTTT.